The text below deals with one TCR beta chain. This sample was included in a study of beta chain features in type 1 diabetes. This CDR3 is built from 17 residues. Germline V lookup: CDR1 ENHRY, CDR2 SYGVKD. The trim removed 6 bases at V and 3 bases at J, leaving 11 bases unmatched. The entirety of the isolated RNA underwent reverse transcription, so expressed TCRB transcripts were sequenced. Libraries were prepared by immunoSEQ multiplex PCR; TCRdb keeps only in-frame clonotypes and omits some of them. Of over 700,000 clones listed, about 17% are singletons. This chain connects TRBV10-3 to TRBJ2-1; 10 bases map to TRBD2. The sequenced material came from naive CD4+ T cells from blood. The receptor's source is a woman between 18 and 30 years old in good health. The CDR3 region is CAIRGGASGSIYNEQFF. Here the CDR3 DNA reads TGTGCCATCAGGGGGGGTGCTAGCGGGAGTATCTACAATGAGCAGTTCTTC.